These 22 T cell receptor beta chains came from one sample sequenced in a study of blood T cell repertoires in COVID-19. TCRdb keeps only in-frame clones here, not all; method: immunoSEQ multiplex PCR. The sample comprises fewer than 350,000 clones, around 90% of which are singletons, and around 1.7% rests with the top ten. Sequenced input: PBMCs or T cells enriched from blood (not recorded which). Receptors were obtained from a woman aged 40 to 50 who had recovered from COVID-19.

This clone was found once. V gene TRBV4-3 combines with J gene TRBJ2-1; possibly TRBD2 for D (5 bases). V lost 3 bases and J lost 8, with 17 bases in between. Germline V gene lookup returns CDR1 LGHNA and CDR2 YSLEER. The CDR3 runs to 15 residues. This CDR3 reads CASSHQAAVRDEQFF. In DNA form, the CDR3 reads TGCGCCAGCAGCCACCAAGCGGCAGTACGGGATGAGCAGTTCTTC.

The V and J genes are TRBV3-1 (or the pseudogene TRBV3-2) and TRBJ2-2, with a possible D match to TRBD1 (6 bases). Per germline, CDR1 LGHDT and CDR2 YNNKEL (reference sequence). There are 16 residues in the CDR3. The V end was cut by 0 bases, the J end by 4 bases, with 12 bases between. CDR3 DNA sequence: TGTGCCAGCAGCCAAGATCGGTCAGGGGCCACCGGGGAGCTGTTTTTT. This sequence encodes CASSQDRSGATGELFF.

This chain links TRBV5-5 with TRBJ1-2; TRBD1 is a possible D gene (6 bases). V lost 4 bases, J lost 4 bases, and 11 bases lay in between. CDR1 and CDR2 (germline): SGHKS, YYEKEE (reference sequence). This CDR3 contains 13 residues. CDR3 sequence (DNA): TGTGCCAGCAGCAACAGGGAGAGCTATGGCTACACCTTC. Its translation: CASSNRESYGYTF.

The chain is built from TRBV4-2 and TRBJ1-5; no clear D. This CDR3 is 16 amino acids long. Between the trimmed V and J ends, which lost 4 bases and 0 bases, there was a span of 13 bases. Germline-derived CDR1 and CDR2 are LGHNA and YNFKEQ. CDR3 residues: CASSRSYLDSNQPQHF. The DNA for the CDR3 is TGTGCCAGCAGCCGCTCCTATCTTGATAGCAATCAGCCCCAGCATTTT.

A word on this clone: One junction end disagrees with the germline gene, perhaps due to a read error. The rearrangement uses TRBV11-2 and TRBJ1-1; D may be TRBD1 (6 bases). The CDR3 has 13 residues. Looked up from germline, CDR1 is SGHAT and CDR2 is FQNNGV. The CDR3 nucleotides read TGTGCCAGCCGCTTGGGGGCGAACACTGAAGCTTTCTTT. It yields the protein CASRLGANTEAFF.

Only a few counts were recorded for this clone. V usage is TRBV18 and J usage is TRBJ1-1; 8 bases map to TRBD1. The V gene end was trimmed by 4 bases and the J gene end by 3 bases; junction bases not matched to a gene: 13. Per germline, CDR1 KGHSH and CDR2 LQKENI. The CDR3 runs 17 residues. Written as DNA, the CDR3 is TGTGCCAGCTCACGGTCGGGCAGGGGGCTTTCTGACACTGAAGCTTTCTTT. Encoded protein: CASSRSGRGLSDTEAFF. Full variable domain (rest looked up from reference TRBV18 and TRBJ1-1): NAGVMQNPRHLVRRRGQEARLRCSPMKGHSHVYWYRQLPEEGLKFMVYLQKENIIDESGMPKERFSAEFPKEGPSILRIQQVVRGDSAAYFCASSRSGRGLSDTEAFFGQGTRLTVV.

The CDR3 coding sequence is TGTGCCAGCAGTCCCCTTGCGGGGGGAGCGAGCAATCAGCCCCAGCATTTT. This codes for CASSPLAGGASNQPQHF. V and J are TRBV28 and TRBJ1-5, with a possible D match to TRBD1 (5 bases). The CDR3 contains 17 residues. Germline V gene sequence: CDR1 MDHEN, CDR2 SYDVKM. V gave up 5 bases and J gave up 1 base, with 18 bases separating them.

The chain is built from TRBV2 and TRBJ1-1; D gene uncertain. Germline CDR1 SNHLY, CDR2 FYNNEI. CDR3 length: 12 residues. Trimming pared 7 bases from V and 5 bases from J, leaving 11 bases between. The CDR3 sequence is CASTNRQTEAFF. In DNA form, the CDR3 reads TGTGCCAGCACGAACAGACAAACTGAAGCTTTCTTT.

This sequence joins TRBV19 and TRBJ2-1; D gene unclear. In germline, CDR1 is LNHDA, CDR2 SQIVND (reference sequence). The CDR3 is 12 amino acids. Trimming pared 5 bases from V and 5 bases from J, leaving 7 bases between. The CDR3 reads CASSVFNNEQFF. The CDR3, as DNA: TGTGCCAGTAGTGTTTTCAACAATGAGCAGTTCTTC.

With regard to this clone: Other DNA sequences from this sample encode an identical CDR3 as well. Here the CDR3 DNA reads TGTGCCAGCTCACCACGCGGGGATAGCAATCAGCCCCAGCATTTT. It yields the protein CASSPRGDSNQPQHF. The gene calls are TRBV18 and TRBJ1-5, with D unclear. Germline loops: CDR1 KGHSH, CDR2 LQKENI. Trimming pared 1 base from V and 0 bases from J, leaving 7 bases between. The CDR3 consists of 15 residues.

This clone was picked up one time. The chain has TRBV19 and TRBJ1-2, with D possibly matching TRBD1 (6 bases). The CDR3 is made up of 13 amino acids. Germline assignment: CDR1 LNHDA and CDR2 SQIVND (reference sequence). V was shortened by 7 bases and J by 8 bases, with 17 bases between the two germline ends. The CDR3 bases are TGTGCCAGTAACCGGGGGGCGGAGATGGGCTACACCTTC. Protein: CASNRGAEMGYTF.

The gene calls are TRBV2 and TRBJ1-5; perhaps TRBD1 as D (6 bases). The CDR3 covers 14 residues. Germline assignment: CDR1 SNHLY and CDR2 FYNNEI. Between the trimmed V and J ends, which lost 6 bases and 6 bases, there was a span of 15 bases. As DNA, the CDR3 is TGTGCCAGCAGAGACAGGTCGGGGTCTCAGCCCCAGCATTTT. Translating gives CASRDRSGSQPQHF.

The chain uses TRBV7-2 and TRBJ2-5, with 7 nucleotides matching TRBD2. This CDR3 is built from 13 residues. Germline loops: CDR1 SGHTA, CDR2 FQGNSA. J gave up 5 bases and V 5 bases, and 5 bases lay outside the gene matches. CDR3 in DNA: TGTGCCAGCAGCATTACCGGGGGGGAGACCCAGTACTTC. Its translation: CASSITGGETQYF.

V gene TRBV7-2 combines with J gene TRBJ2-2, with 8 nucleotides matching TRBD1. Germline trimming cut 4 bases from V and 2 bases from J; bases unmatched to any gene: 3. The CDR3 runs 15 residues. Per germline, CDR1 SGHTA and CDR2 FQGNSA. The CDR3 DNA follows: TGTGCCAGCAGCTCGGACAGGGTCAACACCGGGGAGCTGTTTTTT. Translation: CASSSDRVNTGELFF.

The genes are TRBV29-1 and TRBJ2-5; D gene ambiguous. V lost 5 bases and J 1 base, leaving 8 bases between the germline ends. This CDR3 is built from 12 residues. CDR1 and CDR2 (germline): SQVTM, ANQGSEA. CDR3 region: CSVSRSQETQYF. Here the CDR3 DNA reads TGCAGCGTTTCTCGGTCCCAAGAGACCCAGTACTTC.

CDR3 loop: CASSQGGWNTEAFF. The CDR3 nucleotides read TGCGCCAGCAGCCAAGGAGGGTGGAACACTGAAGCTTTCTTT. The genes are TRBV4-3 and TRBJ1-1; D gene unclear. Per the germline V gene, CDR1 is LGHNA and CDR2 is YSLEER. Trimming stripped 1 base from V and 1 base from J, with 7 bases between. This CDR3 has 14 amino acids.

The chain recombines TRBV5-1 with TRBJ1-5, with D tentatively TRBD1 (5 bases). Between the trimmed V and J ends, which lost 4 bases and 1 base, there was a span of 9 bases. This CDR3 is 14 amino acids long. Germline V gives CDR1 SGHRS, CDR2 YFSETQ. The DNA for the CDR3 is TGCGCCAGCAGCCCAGGGAACAGCAATCAGCCCCAGCATTTT. This gives the protein CASSPGNSNQPQHF. The variable domain in full, completed from reference TRBV5-1 and TRBJ1-5, reads KAGVTQTPRYLIKTRGQQVTLSCSPISGHRSVSWYQQTPGQGLQFLFEYFSETQRNKGNFPGRFSGRQFSNSRSEMNVSTLELGDSALYLCASSPGNSNQPQHFGDGTRLSIL.

The chain has TRBV18 and TRBJ2-1; TRBD2 might be the D (6 bases). CDR1 and CDR2 from the germline V gene are KGHSH and LQKENI. The CDR3 totals 12 residues. V lost 8 bases and J 5 bases, leaving 10 bases between the germline ends. This CDR3 is CASTGGNNEQFF. CDR3 coding DNA: TGTGCCAGCACAGGAGGGAACAATGAGCAGTTCTTC.

The chain has TRBV7-8 and TRBJ1-4; possible D gene TRBD1, 5 bases. The CDR3 has 14 amino acids. Germline CDR1 reads SGHVS; CDR2 reads FQNEAQ. Between the trimmed V and J ends, which lost 3 bases and 7 bases, there was a span of 12 bases. CDR3 bases: TGTGCCAGCAGCTTGGGCAGGGCATTTGAAAAACTGTTTTTT. It is translated as CASSLGRAFEKLFF. The whole variable domain, remainder taken from reference TRBV7-8 and TRBJ1-4, is GAGVSQSPRYKVAKRGQDVALRCDPISGHVSLFWYQQALGQGPEFLTYFQNEAQLDKSGLPSDRFFAERPEGSVSTLKIQRTQQEDSAVYLCASSLGRAFEKLFFGSGTQLSVL.

V gene TRBV19 combines with J gene TRBJ1-2; D is unclear. Germline V gene lookup returns CDR1 LNHDA and CDR2 SQIVND (reference sequence). Trimming left V 5 bases short and J 7 bases short, with 14 bases between. The length of the CDR3 is 13 residues. CDR3 sequence (DNA): TGTGCCAGTAGTCGACTGGATCTTAGTGGCTACACCTTC. This gives the protein CASSRLDLSGYTF.

Points on this clone: Different DNA sequences within this sample yield the same CDR3. The chain couples TRBV5-1 to TRBJ1-5; no clear D. The V end was cut by 4 bases, the J end by 4 bases, with 9 bases between. The CDR3 is 13 amino acids. From germline, CDR1 is SGHRS and CDR2 YFSETQ. CDR3 residues: CASSLDGNQPQHF. DNA of the CDR3: TGCGCCAGCAGCCTTGACGGGAATCAGCCCCAGCATTTT.

The genes are TRBV13 and TRBJ1-2, with D uncertain. This CDR3 has 14 residues. Trimming cost V 8 bases and J 3 bases, with 16 bases left between them. Per the germline V gene, CDR1 is PRHDT and CDR2 is FYEKMQ (reference sequence). The CDR3: CASARSLPYYGYTF. The CDR3 DNA sequence: TGTGCCAGCGCAAGATCCCTACCGTACTATGGCTACACCTTC.